What follows are 28 T cell receptor beta chains derived from one specimen sequenced in a study of immune cell composition in non-small cell lung cancer. The data were produced by immunoSEQ multiplex PCR, yet TCRdb's version contains in-frame clones alone and is incomplete. The sample shows 3,000 to 4,000 clones, 70% to 85% of them seen only once. The material sequenced was lung tumor tissue. These receptors originate from a human donor with non-small cell lung cancer.

For this clone: The CDR3 end shows no conserved phenylalanine or tryptophan, and so a read error is likely. The DNA is left out, because the CDR3 cannot be placed on it with certainty; the CDR3 is given as TCRdb lists it. J is TRBJ1-5 and V is TRBV21-1; no DNA check was done on the table's D call, TRBD1. TRBV21-1 is an annotated pseudogene. The CDR3 sequence runs 19 residues, both termini included. The CDR3 region is CASSKGGQARALSNQPQHL.

In DNA form, the CDR3 reads TGTGCCAGCAGCCAAGAAACAGGGGGCTGGCAGCCCCAGCATTTT. It encodes CASSQETGGWQPQHF. V usage is TRBV4-2 and J usage is TRBJ1-5, with 9 bases lining up with TRBD1. CDR3 length: 15 amino acids. Germline V gives CDR1 LGHNA, CDR2 YNFKEQ. V trimming: 0 bases; J trimming: 7 bases; junction bases outside the gene matches: 4.

V and J are TRBV6-6 and TRBJ1-1; 8 bases line up with TRBD1. Germline CDR1 and CDR2: MNHNY and SVGAGI (reference sequence). The CDR3 sequence is 15 residues long. Trimming took 6 bases from V and 0 from J; bases not matched to a gene: 6. The CDR3 DNA follows: TGTGCCAGCAGCGACCCGGGACAGGTGAACACTGAAGCTTTCTTT. This sequence encodes CASSDPGQVNTEAFF.

CDR3 region: CASGREGPYNSPLHF. The DNA of the CDR3 is TGTGCCAGCGGGCGGGAGGGACCCTATAATTCACCCCTCCACTTT. This rearrangement joins TRBV6-5 to TRBJ1-6; D possibly corresponds to TRBD1 (5 bases). Trimming cost V 8 bases and J 2 bases, with 13 bases left between them. The CDR3 length is 15 residues. Germline V gene lookup returns CDR1 MNHEY and CDR2 SVGAGI.

The genes are TRBV19 and TRBJ1-4; tentatively, D is TRBD1 (6 bases). V was cut by 6 bases and J by 5 bases, with 13 bases left in between. The CDR3 is 14 residues long. CDR1 and CDR2 from the germline V gene are LNHDA and SQIVND (reference sequence). In nucleotides, the CDR3 is TGTGCCAGTAGCTCCGGGACAAACAATGAAAAACTGTTTTTT. It yields the protein CASSSGTNNEKLFF.

With regard to this clone: Other nucleotide sequences from this sample produce the same CDR3. The V gene is TRBV28, the J gene TRBJ1-4; D is possibly TRBD1 (6 bases). Trimming left V 5 bases short and J 8 bases short, with 15 bases between. CDR1 and CDR2 from the germline V gene are MDHEN and SYDVKM. This CDR3 has 14 amino acids. In nucleotides, the CDR3 is TGTGCCAGCAGTCGTGGACAGTCCCGGGAAAAACTGTTTTTT. It encodes CASSRGQSREKLFF.

V gene TRBV4-3 combines with J gene TRBJ2-7; TRBD2 agrees at 9 bases. Germline trimming cut 0 bases from V and 4 bases from J; bases unmatched to any gene: 1. The CDR3 covers 14 residues. Germline V lookup: CDR1 LGHNA, CDR2 YSLEER. CDR3 protein: CASSQEAGGYEQYF. The CDR3 DNA reads as TGCGCCAGCAGCCAAGAGGCGGGAGGGTACGAGCAGTACTTC.

The rearrangement links TRBV5-4 to TRBJ1-1; TRBD1 might be the D (6 bases). Trimming shortened V by 5 bases and J by 5 bases, and 22 bases separated the two germline ends. CDR3 size: 16 residues. Germline V lookup: CDR1 SGHNT, CDR2 YYREEE (reference sequence). The CDR3 nucleotides read TGTGCCAGCAGGGGGGGGGAAGGGGGAATGGGAACTGAAGCTTTCTTT. Protein product: CASRGGEGGMGTEAFF. The full variable domain, rest sourced from reference TRBV5-4 and TRBJ1-1, is ETGVTQSPTHLIKTRGQQVTLRCSSQSGHNTVSWYQQALGQGPQFIFQYYREEENGRGNFPPRFSGLQFPNYSSELNVNALELDDSALYLCASRGGEGGMGTEAFFGQGTRLTVV.

The chain employs TRBV10-3 and TRBJ1-5; D unresolved. Germline V CDR1 and CDR2: ENHRY, SYGVKD. V dropped 6 bases and J dropped 3 bases, with 15 bases sitting between them. The CDR3 totals 15 residues. The CDR3: CAISARESDNQPQHF. The CDR3 DNA follows: TGTGCCATCAGCGCCCGCGAGAGCGACAATCAGCCCCAGCATTTT.

This rearrangement joins TRBV19 to TRBJ1-1; 12 nucleotides match TRBD1. V shed 5 bases, J shed 1 base, and the junction held 8 bases outside the gene matches. The germline CDR1 and CDR2 sequences are LNHDA and SQIVND (reference sequence). The CDR3 totals 17 residues. The CDR3 loop is CASSPGQGAGKNTEAFF. CDR3 sequence (DNA): TGTGCCAGTAGTCCGGGACAGGGGGCAGGAAAGAACACTGAAGCTTTCTTT.

V gene TRBV4-2 combines with J gene TRBJ1-4, with 11 bases identical to TRBD1. The ends lost 4 bases at V and 8 bases at J; junction bases unmatched: 15. Germline V gives CDR1 LGHNA, CDR2 YNFKEQ. This CDR3 spans 18 amino acids. As DNA, the CDR3 is TGTGCCAGCAGCCTTTCCCTGGGGACAGGGGGAAAGGGAGAAAAACTGTTTTTT. This gives the protein CASSLSLGTGGKGEKLFF.

This clone showed up just a few times. V usage is TRBV29-1 and J usage is TRBJ1-1; D is ambiguous. Germline V gene data show CDR1 as SQVTM and CDR2 as ANQGSEA. The CDR3 has 14 residues. V was cut by 2 bases and J by 1 base, with 11 bases left in between. The CDR3 loop reads CSVESPETNTEAFF. Written as DNA, the CDR3 is TGCAGCGTTGAAAGTCCAGAAACGAACACTGAAGCTTTCTTT.

The chain recombines TRBV6-5 with TRBJ1-2; 10 nucleotides align to TRBD1. V was clipped by 5 bases and J by 3 bases; unmatched bases: 6. The CDR3 extends over 15 amino acids. CDR1 MNHEY and CDR2 SVGAGI come from the germline V gene. The CDR3 reads CASSLTGGTHYGYTF. The CDR3 region has the DNA TGTGCCAGCAGTCTGACAGGGGGCACCCACTATGGCTACACCTTC.

The chain employs TRBV7-3 and TRBJ1-2; a weak D match, TRBD1 (5 bases). The CDR3 has 16 residues. Trimming pared 4 bases from V and 6 bases from J, leaving 21 bases between. Looked up from germline, CDR1 is SGHTA and CDR2 is FQGTGA. The CDR3 nucleotides read TGTGCCAGCAGCTCGTTCCCTGGGGCAGCGCGGAATGGCTACACCTTC. Translating gives CASSSFPGAARNGYTF.

DNA of the CDR3: TGTGCCAGCGGGGGACAGTTGAACACTGAAGCTTTCTTT. It encodes CASGGQLNTEAFF. The chain has TRBV6-1 and TRBJ1-1, with 7 bases matching TRBD1. CDR1 is MNHNS, CDR2 SASEGT, per germline. V was clipped by 8 bases and J by 0 bases; unmatched bases: 3. This CDR3 contains 13 residues.

The rearrangement uses TRBV28 and TRBJ2-7; D possibly corresponds to TRBD2 (6 bases). V was cut by 5 bases and J by 0 bases, with 14 bases left in between. The germline V gene encodes CDR1 MDHEN and CDR2 SYDVKM. This CDR3 spans 15 amino acids. CDR3 amino acids: CASSSDGRSSYEQYF. The CDR3 DNA is TGTGCCAGCAGTAGCGACGGGAGAAGCTCCTACGAGCAGTACTTC.

The J gene is TRBJ1-2, the V gene TRBV2; 7 bases align to TRBD1. The CDR3 extends over 14 amino acids. The junction had 6 bases not matched to a gene; V was cut back by 5 bases and J by 3 bases. Germline V CDR1 and CDR2: SNHLY, FYNNEI. Written as DNA, the CDR3 is TGTGCCAGCAGTCCACAGGGGTTGCACTATGGCTACACCTTC. It codes for CASSPQGLHYGYTF.

This clone appeared a few times. The chain has TRBV2 and TRBJ2-7, with 11 bases that match TRBD1. Trimming removed 6 bases from V and 5 bases from J; junction bases left unmatched: 3. CDR3 length equals 13 residues. Germline-derived CDR1 and CDR2 are SNHLY and FYNNEI. CDR3 region: CASRGQGANEQYF. DNA for the CDR3: TGTGCCAGCAGAGGACAGGGGGCCAACGAGCAGTACTTC.

This sequence joins TRBV28 and TRBJ2-3, with D tentatively TRBD1 (6 bases). Germline V gene sequence: CDR1 MDHEN, CDR2 SYDVKM. Trimming took 7 bases from V and 4 from J, leaving 18 bases between them. The CDR3 is 15 residues long. DNA for the CDR3: TGTGCCAGCAATGGTAACAGGGAGCGAGCAGATACGCAGTATTTT. This codes for CASNGNRERADTQYF.

The chain is built from TRBV6-1 and TRBJ1-1; 8 positions match TRBD1. The germline CDR1 and CDR2 sequences are MNHNS and SASEGT. J gave up 5 bases and V 1 base, and 9 bases lay outside the gene matches. The CDR3 extends over 16 amino acids. CDR3 residues: CASSEGPSTGGTEAFF. The CDR3 DNA follows: TGTGCCAGCAGTGAAGGTCCAAGTACAGGGGGGACTGAAGCTTTCTTT.

This chain connects TRBV27 to TRBJ2-2; D perhaps matches TRBD1 (6 bases). The CDR3 is made up of 14 amino acids. Deletions cut 5 bases from V and 13 bases from J, with 20 bases between. CDR1 is MNHEY, CDR2 SMNVEV, per germline (reference sequence). The CDR3 region has the DNA TGTGCCAGCAGTCCACTACAGGGCGCCCTTGGGCTGTTTTTT. Amino acids: CASSPLQGALGLFF.

The chain carries TRBV25-1 and TRBJ2-7, with 10 bases lining up with TRBD1. The germline gives CDR1 MGHDK, CDR2 SYGVNS. This CDR3 is 13 amino acids long. Trimming took 10 bases from V and 5 from J; bases not matched to a gene: 8. The DNA of the CDR3 is TGTGCCACCTCTAGACAGGGGGCCGACGAGCAGTACTTC. This translates into CATSRQGADEQYF.

This clone appeared a few times. This chain joins TRBV28 and TRBJ2-2, with D unresolved. Trimming pared 8 bases from V and 8 bases from J, leaving 12 bases between. Germline V CDR1 and CDR2: MDHEN, SYDVKM. The CDR3 consists of 12 residues. CDR3 sequence: CASWRRNGELFF. CDR3 coding DNA: TGTGCCAGCTGGCGGCGGAATGGGGAGCTGTTTTTT. Complete variable domain (other parts from reference TRBV28 and TRBJ2-2): DVKVTQSSRYLVKRTGEKVFLECVQDMDHENMFWYRQDPGLGLRLIYFSYDVKMKEKGDIPEGYSVSREKKERFSLILESASTNQTSMYLCASWRRNGELFFGEGSRLTVL.

There are a few counts of this clone. The CDR3 spells CASSPVTGGSTGELFF. The CDR3 coding sequence is TGCGCCAGCAGCCCCGTCACGGGAGGCAGCACCGGGGAGCTGTTTTTT. V and J are TRBV4-1 and TRBJ2-2; 7 bases fit TRBD2. V lost 4 bases, J lost 4 bases, and 9 bases stayed unmatched. This CDR3 has 16 residues. Germline loops: CDR1 MGHRA, CDR2 YSYEKL.

This chain joins TRBV10-1 and TRBJ2-5; TRBD2 matches 8 bases. Germline V CDR1 and CDR2: WNHNN, SYGVQD (reference sequence). This CDR3 is built from 13 residues. V lost 6 bases to trimming and J lost 5 bases; unmatched junction nucleotides: 5. The CDR3 nucleotides are TGCGCCAGCAGAGGAGCGGGAGACGAGACCCAGTACTTC. This translates into CASRGAGDETQYF.

The chain joins TRBV30 to TRBJ2-5; 7 bases are shared with TRBD2. V shed 0 bases and J 9 bases; nucleotides not matched to a gene: 13. The CDR3 is made up of 15 amino acids. The V gene's germline CDR1 is GTSNPN and CDR2 SVGIG (reference sequence). The CDR3 bases are TGTGCCTGGAGTGTGGCGGGAGACTATTTATTGTCCCAGTACTTC. Protein sequence: CAWSVAGDYLLSQYF.

CDR3 in amino acids: CASSKNRPGQGLKTIYF. The DNA for the CDR3 is TGTGCCAGCAGCAAAAACCGACCGGGACAGGGACTCAAGACCATATATTTT. The J gene is TRBJ1-3, the V gene TRBV7-9; 9 bases line up with TRBD1. The germline CDR1 and CDR2 sequences are SEHNR and FQNEAQ (reference sequence). V lost 5 bases, J lost 10 bases, and 18 bases stayed unmatched. The CDR3 spans 17 residues.

The J gene is TRBJ1-1, the V gene TRBV1. TRBV1 is a listed pseudogene. CDR3 length equals 14 residues. The CDR3, as DNA: TGCACCAGCATGCCTAATAGGGCGGGCACTGAAGCTTTCTTT. It translates to CTSMPNRAGTEAFF.